The rows below give T cell receptor beta chains drawn from one sample of a study of blood T cells in healthy people across ages. TCRdb analysed the 5' RACE reads with MiXCR anew, one entry per CDR3 protein. The sample yields about 780,000 distinct CDR3 sequences, about a quarter seen once. Another study also made use of these data, one on T cells of mothers and their children.

Sequenced: blood. Every receptor here comes from a boy aged 5-17 years in good health. The CDR3 runs from the conserved cysteine through the conserved F or W. Fields, in order: D gene, clone size, V gene, J gene, CDR3 DNA, CDR3 protein. The D gene is left open where the match is weak. Rows may omit the clone size; those that give it use once, few, many or a size class.

>-|-|TRBV5-1|TRBJ1-2
TGCGCCAGCAGCTTGGCCGAAGGGTTTGGCTACACCTTC
CASSLAEGFGYTF
>TRBD1|-|TRBV7-6|TRBJ2-7
TGTGCCAGCAGCTCGAACTCCTACAGGGGAACCTACGAGCAGTACTTC
CASSSNSYRGTYEQYF
>-|few|TRBV20-1|TRBJ2-7
TGCAGTGCTAGCCTTGCCGGGGCCGCTAACGAGCAGTACTTC
CSASLAGAANEQYF
>-|-|TRBV29-1|TRBJ2-2
TGCAGCGTTGAAATTACAACCACCGGGGAGCTGTTTTTT
CSVEITTTGELFF
>-|few|TRBV6-5|TRBJ2-1
TGTGCCAGCGGGATAAATAGGGGCGAGCAGTTCTTC
CASGINRGEQFF
>-|-|TRBV5-6|TRBJ2-7
TGTGCCAGCAGCTTGAGGGAGAAGCAGTACTTC
CASSLREKQYF
>-|-|TRBV7-2|TRBJ1-4
TGTGCCAGCAGCTTAGAGGGGGGAACACGAGGTACTAATGAAAAACTCTTTTTT
CASSLEGGTRGTNEKLFF
>-|-|TRBV10-3|TRBJ2-1
TGTGCCATCAGTGACTCCTCTGGCCGGGGGCAATACAATGAGCAGTTCTTC
CAISDSSGRGQYNEQFF
>-|few|TRBV12-3/TRBV12-4|TRBJ2-1
TGTGCCAGCAGCAGACTAGTGGATGAGCAGTTCTTC
CASSRLVDEQFF
>-|few|TRBV9|TRBJ2-3
TGTGCCAGCAGCGTACGACAGTGGGATACGCAGTATTTT
CASSVRQWDTQYF
>-|few|TRBV14|TRBJ1-2
TGTGCCAGCAAATCGGCAGGGGCCTATGGCTACACCTTC
CASKSAGAYGYTF
>TRBD1|-|TRBV28|TRBJ2-7
TGTGCCAGCAGCTCTTTCGGGACAGAAATCTACGAGCAGTACTTC
CASSSFGTEIYEQYF
>-|few|TRBV6-6|TRBJ2-7
TGTGCCAGCACCTTACGTGGGCAGGGCAAGTCGTGGGAGCAGTACTTC
CASTLRGQGKSWEQYF
>TRBD2|-|TRBV11-2|TRBJ2-1
TGTGCCAGCAGCTTAATTCATAGCGGGGTCTACAATGAGCAGTTCTTC
CASSLIHSGVYNEQFF
>-|many|TRBV5-4|TRBJ1-2
TGTGCCAGCAGTTCTGACAGCTATGGCTACACCTTC
CASSSDSYGYTF
>-|-|TRBV29-1|TRBJ2-7
TGCAGCGTTTCCCGGGGGACCTACGAGCAGTACTTC
CSVSRGTYEQYF
>-|many|TRBV20-1|TRBJ1-1
TGCAGTGCTAGTCCGCGGGTGTGGGCTGAAGCTTTCTTT
CSASPRVWAEAFF
>-|-|TRBV3-1|TRBJ1-1
TGTGCCAGCAGCCAGGGGGACGGGAACACTGAAGCTTTCTTT
CASSQGDGNTEAFF
>TRBD2|many|TRBV5-1|TRBJ2-5
TGCGCCAGCAGCTTGGCATTAGCGGGGATGGAGACCCAGTACTTC
CASSLALAGMETQYF
>TRBD2|-|TRBV13|TRBJ2-7
TGTGCCAGCAGCCAGATCCGGGGGGGGGCCGAGCAGTACTTC
CASSQIRGGAEQYF
>-|few|TRBV5-1|TRBJ2-2
TGCGCCAGCGGAGAAGGGACTGGGGGCACCGGGGAGCTGTTTTTT
CASGEGTGGTGELFF
>-|-|TRBV5-1|TRBJ2-3
TGCGCCAGCAGCTTGGATGGGGGGCAGGCAGATACGCAGTATTTT
CASSLDGGQADTQYF
>TRBD2|few|TRBV12-3/TRBV12-4|TRBJ2-7
TGTGCCTGCGGGGATACTAGCGGGACCTACACTTTACCCTACGAGCAGTACTTC
CACGDTSGTYTLPYEQYF
>-|few|TRBV14|TRBJ2-1
TGTGCCAGCAGCCCGCTTCCGGGGAGCTCCTACAATGAGCAGTTCTTC
CASSPLPGSSYNEQFF
>-|few|TRBV10-3|TRBJ2-7
TGTGCCACCGGTAGATCCCCGTCCGAGCAGTACTTC
CATGRSPSEQYF
>TRBD1|few|TRBV20-1|TRBJ2-5
TGCAGTGCTAGATTTGGACAGGCTCTCCAAGAGACCCAGTACTTC
CSARFGQALQETQYF
>-|-|TRBV3-1|TRBJ2-2
TGTGCCAGCAGCAGCATGGCGGTGAACACCGGGGAGCTGTTTTTT
CASSSMAVNTGELFF
>-|-|TRBV10-3|TRBJ1-6
TGTGCCACCTCGACCTCTTGGTCTAATTCACCCCTCCACTTT
CATSTSWSNSPLHF
>-|once|TRBV20-1|TRBJ1-2
TGCAGTGCTAGAGATAGCAGTTATGGCTACACCTTC
CSARDSSYGYTF
>-|-|TRBV10-3|TRBJ1-1
TGTGCCATCAGCTTACAGGAGAACACTGAAGCTTTCTTT
CAISLQENTEAFF
>-|-|TRBV28|TRBJ1-1
TGTGCCAGCAGTTTTGCAGGAGTGTACACTGAAGCTTTCTTT
CASSFAGVYTEAFF
>-|-|TRBV12-3/TRBV12-4|TRBJ1-4
TGTGCCAGCAGTTTAAGGGCAGGTCTGTTTTTT
CASSLRAGLFF
>-|-|TRBV10-3|TRBJ2-5
TGTGCCATCAAGGGAGGGGGCTGGGGAGAGACCCAGTACTTC
CAIKGGGWGETQYF
>-|few|TRBV20-1|TRBJ2-7
TGCAGTGCTAGTCCCGGCGGGACGTACTCCTACGAGCAGTACTTC
CSASPGGTYSYEQYF
>TRBD2|-|TRBV3-1|TRBJ2-5
TGTGCCAGCAGCCAAGATGGACTAGCGGGGGAAGAGACCCAGTACTTC
CASSQDGLAGEETQYF
>-|-|TRBV6-5|TRBJ1-2
TGTGCCAGTTCCCGGGCAGGACTCTATGGCTACACCTTC
CASSRAGLYGYTF
>TRBD2|-|TRBV30|TRBJ2-7
TGTGCCTGGAGTCCCCGCAGGCTAGCGGGAACTAGGTGGGTTTACGAGCAGTACTTC
CAWSPRRLAGTRWVYEQYF
>-|few|TRBV10-3|TRBJ2-1
TGTGCCATCCGCGACTCAAGCTCCTACAATGAGCAGTTCTTC
CAIRDSSSYNEQFF
>-|-|TRBV5-1|TRBJ2-3
TGCGCCAGCAGCTTGGAAGGGTTCAGCGCAGATACGCAGTATTTT
CASSLEGFSADTQYF
>-|-|TRBV4-1|TRBJ1-2
TGCGCCAGCAGCCAAGGGACGCAGGGTAACTATGGCTACACCTTC
CASSQGTQGNYGYTF
>-|few|TRBV12-3/TRBV12-4|TRBJ2-7
TGTGCCAGCAGTTTGGGGCATCTGGTTTTCCCGTCCTACGAGCAGTACTTC
CASSLGHLVFPSYEQYF
>-|-|TRBV7-3|TRBJ2-6
TGTGCCAGCAGCGCCGGGTGGATCTCTGGGGCCAACGTCCTGACTTTC
CASSAGWISGANVLTF
>-|-|TRBV7-9|TRBJ1-1
TGTGCCAGCAGCCCCTTGGGGGGCCTGAACACTGAAGCTTTCTTT
CASSPLGGLNTEAFF
>-|few|TRBV5-1|TRBJ2-5
TGCGCCAGCGACCGGTGGGGGTCTGGGAAAGAGACCCAGTACTTC
CASDRWGSGKETQYF
>TRBD2|few|TRBV20-1|TRBJ2-3
TGCAGTGCCTCCCGCCCAGGACTAGGGGCCACAGACACGCAGTATTTT
CSASRPGLGATDTQYF
>-|-|TRBV20-1|TRBJ1-4
TGCAGTGCTAGAACGGGGAGAACAACTAATGAAAAACTGTTTTTT
CSARTGRTTNEKLFF
>-|few|TRBV15|TRBJ2-5
TGTGCCACCAGCGCCTACTTGGAGACCCAGTACTTC
CATSAYLETQYF
>-|few|TRBV5-1|TRBJ2-4
TGCGTCAGCGCTGAGAGGGGGGGTGAAAACATTCAGTACTTC
CVSAERGGENIQYF
>TRBD2|few|TRBV6-4|TRBJ2-1
TGTGCCAGCAGTGACTCTAGCGGGGGGGCAGGTGAGCAGTTCTTC
CASSDSSGGAGEQFF
>-|-|TRBV27|TRBJ1-6
TGTGCCAGCAGTCGGTCCCAGGGTGGATCACCCCTCCACTTT
CASSRSQGGSPLHF
>TRBD2|-|TRBV29-1|TRBJ2-7
TGCAGCGGGGGGACTAGCCTTTTCTACGAGCAGTACTTC
CSGGTSLFYEQYF
>TRBD1|few|TRBV6-2/TRBV6-3|TRBJ2-2
TGTGCCAGCAGTTACGGTCCGGGACAGACGAACACCGGGGAGCTGTTTTTT
CASSYGPGQTNTGELFF
>TRBD1|-|TRBV7-9|TRBJ2-5
TGTGCCAGCAGCTCGACAGGGGGTCTTGAGACCCAGTACTTC
CASSSTGGLETQYF